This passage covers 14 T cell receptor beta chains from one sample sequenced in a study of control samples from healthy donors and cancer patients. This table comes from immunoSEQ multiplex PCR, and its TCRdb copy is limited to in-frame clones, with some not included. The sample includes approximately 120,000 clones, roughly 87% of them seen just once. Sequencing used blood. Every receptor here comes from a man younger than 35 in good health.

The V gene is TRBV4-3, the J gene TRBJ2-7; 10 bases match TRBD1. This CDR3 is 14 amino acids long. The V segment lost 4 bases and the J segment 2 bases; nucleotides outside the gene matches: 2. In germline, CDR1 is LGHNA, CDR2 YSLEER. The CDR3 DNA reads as TGCGCCAGCAGCCCGGACAGGGGGGCCTACGAGCAGTACTTC. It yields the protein CASSPDRGAYEQYF.

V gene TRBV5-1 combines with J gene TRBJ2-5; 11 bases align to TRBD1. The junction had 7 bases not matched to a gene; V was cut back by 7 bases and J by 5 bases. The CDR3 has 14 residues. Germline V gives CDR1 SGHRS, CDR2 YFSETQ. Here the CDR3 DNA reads TGCGCCAGCTACCGGGACAGGGGGTTGGAGACCCAGTACTTC. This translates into CASYRDRGLETQYF.

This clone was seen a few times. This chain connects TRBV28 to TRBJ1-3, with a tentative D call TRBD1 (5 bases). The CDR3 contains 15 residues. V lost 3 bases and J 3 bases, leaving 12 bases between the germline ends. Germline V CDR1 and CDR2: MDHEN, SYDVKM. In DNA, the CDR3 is TGTGCCAGCAGTTTTTACGGGGGTGTTGGAAACACCATATATTTT. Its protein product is CASSFYGGVGNTIYF.

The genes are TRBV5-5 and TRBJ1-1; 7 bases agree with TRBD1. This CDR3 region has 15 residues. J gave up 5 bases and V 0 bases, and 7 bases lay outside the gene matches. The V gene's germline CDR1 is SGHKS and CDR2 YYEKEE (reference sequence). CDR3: CASSLGIQGNTEAFF. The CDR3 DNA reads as TGTGCCAGCAGCTTGGGGATACAGGGGAATACTGAAGCTTTCTTT.

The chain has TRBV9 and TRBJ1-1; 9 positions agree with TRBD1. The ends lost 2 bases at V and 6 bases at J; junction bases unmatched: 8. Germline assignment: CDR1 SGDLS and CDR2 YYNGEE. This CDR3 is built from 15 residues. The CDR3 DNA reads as TGTGCCAGCAGCGTTCTACCGGACAGGGGTCCTGAAGCTTTCTTT. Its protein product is CASSVLPDRGPEAFF.

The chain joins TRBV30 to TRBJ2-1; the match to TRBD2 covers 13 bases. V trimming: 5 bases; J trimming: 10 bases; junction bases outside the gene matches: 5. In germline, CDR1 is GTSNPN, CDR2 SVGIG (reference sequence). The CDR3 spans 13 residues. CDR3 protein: CAWGTSGIGEQFF. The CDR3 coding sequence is TGTGCCTGGGGGACTAGCGGGATAGGAGAGCAGTTCTTC.

The CDR3 loop reads CASSQGNRGQDTQYF. In DNA, the CDR3 is TGCGCCAGCAGCCAAGGGAACAGGGGGCAAGATACGCAGTATTTT. V and J are TRBV4-1 and TRBJ2-3; the match to TRBD1 covers 9 bases. The ends lost 1 base at V and 5 bases at J; junction bases unmatched: 4. Looked up from germline, CDR1 is MGHRA and CDR2 is YSYEKL. There are 15 residues in the CDR3.

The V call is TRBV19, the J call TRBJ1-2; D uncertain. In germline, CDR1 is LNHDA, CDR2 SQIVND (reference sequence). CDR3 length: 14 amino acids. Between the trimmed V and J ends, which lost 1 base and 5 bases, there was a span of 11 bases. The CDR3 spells CASSIAGFSYGYTF. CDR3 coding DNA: TGTGCCAGTAGTATAGCCGGGTTCTCGTATGGCTACACCTTC.

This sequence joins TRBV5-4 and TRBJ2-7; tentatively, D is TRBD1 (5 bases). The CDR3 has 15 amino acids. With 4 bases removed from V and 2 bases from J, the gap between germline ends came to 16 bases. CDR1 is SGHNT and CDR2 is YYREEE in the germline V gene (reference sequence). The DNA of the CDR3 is TGTGCCAGCAGCCCGGTTGTGGACACCCCCTACGAGCAGTACTTC. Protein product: CASSPVVDTPYEQYF.

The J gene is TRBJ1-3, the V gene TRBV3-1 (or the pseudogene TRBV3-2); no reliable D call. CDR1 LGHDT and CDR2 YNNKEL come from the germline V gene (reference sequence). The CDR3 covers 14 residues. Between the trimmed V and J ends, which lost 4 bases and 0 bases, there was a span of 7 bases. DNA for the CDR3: TGTGCCAGCAGCCGGGGATCCTCTGGAAACACCATATATTTT. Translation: CASSRGSSGNTIYF.

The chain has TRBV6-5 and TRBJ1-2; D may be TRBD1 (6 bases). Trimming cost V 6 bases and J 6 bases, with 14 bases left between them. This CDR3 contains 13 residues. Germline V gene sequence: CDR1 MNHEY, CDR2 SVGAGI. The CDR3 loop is CASSRRGFDGYTF. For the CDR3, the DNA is TGTGCCAGCAGCCGAAGGGGGTTCGATGGCTACACCTTC.

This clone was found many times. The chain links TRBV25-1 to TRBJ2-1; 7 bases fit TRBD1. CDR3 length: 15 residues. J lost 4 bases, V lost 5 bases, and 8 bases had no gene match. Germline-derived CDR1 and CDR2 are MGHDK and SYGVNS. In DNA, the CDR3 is TGTGCCAGCAGTCTGGACAGGAATTTATACAATGAGCAGTTCTTC. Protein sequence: CASSLDRNLYNEQFF.

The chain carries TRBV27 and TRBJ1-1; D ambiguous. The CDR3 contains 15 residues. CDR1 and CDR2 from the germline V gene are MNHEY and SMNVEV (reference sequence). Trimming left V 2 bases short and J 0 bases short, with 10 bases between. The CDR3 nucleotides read TGTGCCAGCAGTTTAATTGTAGGGATGAACACTGAAGCTTTCTTT. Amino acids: CASSLIVGMNTEAFF.

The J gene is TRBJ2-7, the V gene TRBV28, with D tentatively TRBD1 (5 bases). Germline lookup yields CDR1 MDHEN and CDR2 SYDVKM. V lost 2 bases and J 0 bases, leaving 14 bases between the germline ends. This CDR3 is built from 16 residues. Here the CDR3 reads CASSLGVRVSSYEQYF. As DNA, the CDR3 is TGTGCCAGCAGTTTAGGGGTCAGGGTGAGCTCCTACGAGCAGTACTTC.